This T cell receptor (beta chain) was observed in a study of PD-1 blockade in classical Hodgkin lymphoma. Looked up from germline, CDR1 is SGHRS and CDR2 is YFSETQ. The V end was cut by 6 bases, the J end by 4 bases, with 16 bases between. CDR3 length: 14 amino acids. Time point: cycle 4 day 1 (C4D1), after 6 weeks of nivolumab. Each of the patients experienced relapse following autologous stem cell transplantation, and their brentuximab vedotin exposure differed. This clone is a singleton in its sample. Some clones are missing from TCRdb's copy, which holds only in-frame ones; the method was immunoSEQ multiplex PCR. The data show 64,000 or so clones, around 90% seen once.

J is TRBJ1-2 and V is TRBV5-1, with no clear D. The sample here was peripheral blood mononuclear cells (PBMCs), taken before the fourth cycle of nivolumab. This sequence originates from a human donor with classical Hodgkin lymphoma. Here the CDR3 reads CASNATSRFYGYTF. In DNA, the CDR3 is TGCGCCAGCAACGCTACTTCACGCTTCTATGGCTACACCTTC.